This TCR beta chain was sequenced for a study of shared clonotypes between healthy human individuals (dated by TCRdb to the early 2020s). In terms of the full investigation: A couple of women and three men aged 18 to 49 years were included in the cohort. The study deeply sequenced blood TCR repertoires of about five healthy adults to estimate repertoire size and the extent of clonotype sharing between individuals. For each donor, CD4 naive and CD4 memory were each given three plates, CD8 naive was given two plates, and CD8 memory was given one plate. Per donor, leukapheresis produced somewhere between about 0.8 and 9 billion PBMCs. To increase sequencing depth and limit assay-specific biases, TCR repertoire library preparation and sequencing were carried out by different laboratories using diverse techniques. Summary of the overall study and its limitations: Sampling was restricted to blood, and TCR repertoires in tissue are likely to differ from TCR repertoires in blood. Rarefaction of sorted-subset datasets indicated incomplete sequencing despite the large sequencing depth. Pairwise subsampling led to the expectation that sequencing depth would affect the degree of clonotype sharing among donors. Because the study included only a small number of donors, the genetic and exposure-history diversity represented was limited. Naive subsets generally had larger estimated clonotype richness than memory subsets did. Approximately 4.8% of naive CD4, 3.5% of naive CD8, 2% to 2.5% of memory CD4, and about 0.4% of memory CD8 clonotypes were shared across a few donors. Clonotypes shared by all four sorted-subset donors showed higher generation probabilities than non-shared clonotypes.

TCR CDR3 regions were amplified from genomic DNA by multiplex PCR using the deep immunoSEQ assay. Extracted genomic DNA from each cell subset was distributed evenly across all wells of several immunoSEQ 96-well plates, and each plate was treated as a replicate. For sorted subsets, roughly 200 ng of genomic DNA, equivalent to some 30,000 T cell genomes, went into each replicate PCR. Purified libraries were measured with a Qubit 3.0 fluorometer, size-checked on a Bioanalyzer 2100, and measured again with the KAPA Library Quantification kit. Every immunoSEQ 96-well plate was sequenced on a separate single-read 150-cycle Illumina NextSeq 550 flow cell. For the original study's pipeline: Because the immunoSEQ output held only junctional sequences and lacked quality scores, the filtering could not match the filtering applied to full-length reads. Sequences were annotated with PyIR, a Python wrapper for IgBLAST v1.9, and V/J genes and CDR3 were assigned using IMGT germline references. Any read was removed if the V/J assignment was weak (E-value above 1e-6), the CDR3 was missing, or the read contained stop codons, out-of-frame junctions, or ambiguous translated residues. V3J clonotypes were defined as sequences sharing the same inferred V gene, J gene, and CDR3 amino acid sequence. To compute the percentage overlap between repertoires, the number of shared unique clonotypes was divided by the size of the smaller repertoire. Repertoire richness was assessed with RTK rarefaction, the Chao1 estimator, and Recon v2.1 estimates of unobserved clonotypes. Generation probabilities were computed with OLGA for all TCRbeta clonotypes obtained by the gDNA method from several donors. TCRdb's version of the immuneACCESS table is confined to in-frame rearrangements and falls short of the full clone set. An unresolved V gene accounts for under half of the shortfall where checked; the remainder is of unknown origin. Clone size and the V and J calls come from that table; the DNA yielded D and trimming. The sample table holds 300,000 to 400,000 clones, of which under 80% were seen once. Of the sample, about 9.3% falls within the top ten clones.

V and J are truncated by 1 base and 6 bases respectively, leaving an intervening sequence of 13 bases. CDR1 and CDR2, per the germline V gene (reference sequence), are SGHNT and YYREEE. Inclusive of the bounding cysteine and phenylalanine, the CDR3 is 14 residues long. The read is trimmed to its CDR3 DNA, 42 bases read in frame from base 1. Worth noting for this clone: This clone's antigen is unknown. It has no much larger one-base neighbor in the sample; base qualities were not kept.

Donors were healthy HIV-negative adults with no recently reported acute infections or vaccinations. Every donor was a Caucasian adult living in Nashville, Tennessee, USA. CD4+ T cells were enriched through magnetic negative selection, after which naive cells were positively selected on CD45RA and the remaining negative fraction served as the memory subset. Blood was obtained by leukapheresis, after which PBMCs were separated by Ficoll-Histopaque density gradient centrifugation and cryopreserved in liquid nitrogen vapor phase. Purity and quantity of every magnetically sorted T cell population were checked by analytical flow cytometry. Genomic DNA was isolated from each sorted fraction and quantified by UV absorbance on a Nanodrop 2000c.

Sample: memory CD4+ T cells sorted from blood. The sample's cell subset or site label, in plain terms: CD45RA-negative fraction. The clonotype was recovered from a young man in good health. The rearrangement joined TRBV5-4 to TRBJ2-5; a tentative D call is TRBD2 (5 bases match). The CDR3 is CASSLFRDGKTQYF. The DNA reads TGTGCCAGCAGCTTGTTTCGAGACGGGAAGACCCAGTACTTC. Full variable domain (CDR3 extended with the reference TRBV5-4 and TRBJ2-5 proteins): ETGVTQSPTHLIKTRGQQVTLRCSSQSGHNTVSWYQQALGQGPQFIFQYYREEENGRGNFPPRFSGLQFPNYSSELNVNALELDDSALYLCASSLFRDGKTQYFGPGTRLLVL.